This T cell receptor beta chain was recorded in a study of T-cell reconstitution after alpha-beta-depleted transplantation in children. This clonotype was detected only once. During its preparation, the TCRbeta library received unique molecular identifiers. One entry per CDR3 protein results from TCRdb running MiXCR on the PCR reads. The sample has around 380,000 distinct CDR3 sequences; 11% are singletons. V lost 0 bases and J lost 7, with 9 bases in between. This CDR3 comprises 12 residues. Germline V gene lookup returns CDR1 DFQATT and CDR2 SNEGSKA (reference sequence). The genes are TRBV20-1 and TRBJ1-2; D gene uncertain. Sequenced here: PBMCs from the stem cell graft donor, sampled from the stem cell graft. The TCR comes from a human donor who donated a stem cell graft to a child with acute myeloid leukemia. The CDR3 spells CSARDRDVGYTF. The CDR3 nucleotides read TGCAGTGCTAGAGATCGGGATGTTGGCTACACCTTC.